This T cell receptor beta chain was captured in a study of blood T cells in healthy people across ages. The study, taken as a whole, reports: The study regarded diversity estimates from one million T cells as underestimates.

The CDR3 spans 15 residues. Trimming removed 2 bases from V and 4 bases from J, with 15 bases in between. Germline assignment: CDR1 SGHRS and CDR2 YFSETQ. It was with a sample-barcoded 5' primer and a J-beta primer mix that a second PCR of about 6 to 11 cycles was run. TCRdb reprocessed the 5' RACE reads with MiXCR, giving one entry per CDR3 protein. Of about 750,000 distinct CDR3 sequences in the sample, less than 70% were seen once. This clonotype was detected a few times. Its antigen is not known. This sequence was found in an elderly man in good health. V and J are TRBV5-1 and TRBJ1-1; D is ambiguous. Material: blood. The CDR3 nucleotides read TGCGCCAGCAGCTTTACTGGCGTTATTACCACTGAAGCTTTCTTT. Amino acids: CASSFTGVITTEAFF. Drawing the rest from reference TRBV5-1 and TRBJ1-1, the complete variable domain is KAGVTQTPRYLIKTRGQQVTLSCSPISGHRSVSWYQQTPGQGLQFLFEYFSETQRNKGNFPGRFSGRQFSNSRSEMNVSTLELGDSALYLCASSFTGVITTEAFFGQGTRLTVV.